This T cell receptor (beta chain) was found in a study of cytotoxic CD8 clonotypes in ibrutinib-treated CLL. Sequenced by immunoSEQ multiplex PCR; TCRdb stores in-frame clones only, minus some. The repertoire consists of approximately 100,000 clones, with roughly 60% occurring once and the leading ten covering around a third. The CDR3 extends over 14 amino acids. Germline V CDR1 and CDR2: SGHDT, YYEEEE. V lost 5 bases, J lost 6 bases, and 7 bases stayed unmatched. Sequencing used PBMCs, obtained after 24 months of ibrutinib treatment. The TCR comes from a human donor with chronic lymphocytic leukemia. This chain connects TRBV5-6 to TRBJ1-4; TRBD1 matches at 7 bases. CDR3 DNA: TGTGCCAGCAGTTTAGGGGGCAAGCATGAAAAACTGTTTTTT. Its protein product is CASSLGGKHEKLFF. Supplemented by reference TRBV5-6 and TRBJ1-4, the full variable domain reads DAGVTQSPTHLIKTRGQQVTLRCSPKSGHDTVSWYQQALGQGPQFIFQYYEEEERQRGNFPDRFSGHQFPNYSSELNVNALLLGDSALYLCASSLGGKHEKLFFGSGTQLSVL.